These 9 T cell receptor beta chains were sequenced from one sample in a study of blood T cell repertoires in COVID-19. Data came from immunoSEQ multiplex PCR; TCRdb stores just in-frame clones and leaves some out. Of about 190,000 clones in the sample, roughly 80% were seen once. Input material: PBMCs or T cells enriched from blood (not recorded which). These receptors were obtained from a woman aged 25 to 39 who had recovered from COVID-19.

The V and J genes are TRBV3-1 (or the pseudogene TRBV3-2) and TRBJ1-2; 9 bases match TRBD1. Germline CDR1 LGHDT, CDR2 YNNKEL (reference sequence). Germline trimming cut 2 bases from V and 5 bases from J; bases unmatched to any gene: 6. The CDR3 length is 15 residues. This CDR3 is CASSQSGTGRYGYTF. CDR3 DNA sequence: TGTGCCAGCAGCCAAAGCGGGACAGGGAGATATGGCTACACCTTC.

The V call is TRBV7-2, the J call TRBJ1-1; D not certain. Germline lookup yields CDR1 SGHTA and CDR2 FQGNSA. The CDR3 loop spans 14 amino acids. Trimming pared 0 bases from V and 3 bases from J, leaving 8 bases between. CDR3 in amino acids: CASSLAGLHTEAFF. The CDR3 nucleotides are TGTGCCAGCAGCTTAGCCGGGTTGCACACTGAAGCTTTCTTT.

The chain joins TRBV3-1 (or the pseudogene TRBV3-2) to TRBJ1-1, with a weak D call TRBD1 (5 bases). V was cut by 4 bases and J by 5 bases, with 17 bases left in between. The germline V gene encodes CDR1 LGHDT and CDR2 YNNKEL (reference sequence). CDR3 length: 15 residues. In DNA, the CDR3 is TGTGCCAGCAGCCCCAGGGAGCGGGGCAAAACTGAAGCTTTCTTT. It translates to CASSPRERGKTEAFF.

The chain is built from TRBV19 and TRBJ1-2; D might be TRBD1 (5 bases). CDR3 length: 11 residues. The germline gives CDR1 LNHDA, CDR2 SQIVND (reference sequence). Trimming left V 8 bases short and J 4 bases short, with 8 bases between. The CDR3: CASFQGYGYTF. The DNA for the CDR3 is TGTGCCAGTTTCCAGGGCTATGGCTACACCTTC.

The chain uses TRBV11-2 and TRBJ1-6; D perhaps matches TRBD1 (6 bases). V was clipped by 8 bases and J by 10 bases, with 18 bases between them. CDR3 length: 14 residues. CDR1 is SGHAT, CDR2 FQNNGV, per germline. The CDR3 loop is CASGERQARSPLHF. The CDR3 region has the DNA TGTGCCAGCGGGGAAAGACAGGCCCGATCACCCCTCCACTTT.

The genes are TRBV11-2 and TRBJ2-1; maybe TRBD1 (6 bases). The ends were cut back, 5 bases at V and 2 bases at J, with 22 bases in the middle. Germline V lookup: CDR1 SGHAT, CDR2 FQNNGV. The CDR3 runs to 18 residues. The CDR3 loop is CASSPTRGTSRTYNEQFF. The CDR3 nucleotides read TGTGCCAGCAGCCCAACTAGGGGGACATCCCGGACCTACAATGAGCAGTTCTTC.

This clone has more than one count but fewer than ten. The genes are TRBV30 and TRBJ1-4; D perhaps matches TRBD1 (5 bases). The CDR3 extends over 17 amino acids. Germline-derived CDR1 and CDR2 are GTSNPN and SVGIG (reference sequence). V lost 0 bases and J lost 1, with 15 bases in between. Here the CDR3 reads CAWSVYGGRLTNEKLFF. The CDR3 nucleotides are TGTGCCTGGAGTGTATACGGGGGGAGGCTAACTAATGAAAAACTGTTTTTT.

The chain joins TRBV7-2 to TRBJ1-6, with D unclear. The CDR3 is 17 amino acids. The V gene's germline CDR1 is SGHTA and CDR2 FQGNSA. Trimming cost V 0 bases and J 2 bases, with 11 bases left between them. The CDR3 nucleotides read TGTGCCAGCAGCTTAGCGCGACTGGCCACCTATAATTCACCCCTCCACTTT. This sequence encodes CASSLARLATYNSPLHF.

The chain couples TRBV19 to TRBJ1-1, with 10 bases that match TRBD1. Germline V gene sequence: CDR1 LNHDA, CDR2 SQIVND (reference sequence). This CDR3 spans 16 amino acids. V dropped 6 bases and J dropped 1; count of bases not matched to a gene: 8. The CDR3, as DNA: TGTGCCAGTAGATCGGGCGACAGGGGGCCGAACACTGAAGCTTTCTTT. Residues: CASRSGDRGPNTEAFF.